The clone carrying this T cell receptor beta chain was seen only a few times. What it recognizes is unknown. PCR used 60 Vbeta primers and 13 Jbeta primers. How the authors handled the data: A follow-up analysis tallied around 80 million unique TCR beta chains, about 11 million shared. Profiled with immunoSEQ multiplex PCR; TCRdb holds only in-frame clones, not every one. V and J calls and clone size are given by that table; D and trimming were obtained from the DNA. Of 130,000 to 150,000 clones in the sample, about 80% were seen once. Germline assignment: CDR1 MNHNY and CDR2 SVGAGI (reference sequence). The CDR3 is 14 amino acids. V was cut by 6 bases and J by 4 bases, with 14 bases left in between. This entry is derived from a study of cytomegalovirus exposure and HLA in healthy donors. Overall study: Researchers previously reported finding fewer than 140 million unique TCR beta sequences from some 180 million T cells.

Study results and caveats: DRB1 had the most TCR associations and HLA-C the fewest, a later analysis found, with rates varying by HLA locus. Donor immune exposure was known only as CMV serostatus.

Material for sequencing was PBMCs. This chain links TRBV6-6 with TRBJ2-3; perhaps TRBD1 as D (6 bases). The sequence came from a woman under 30 in good health and CMV-seropositive. The CDR3: CASSRGGDADTQYF. The CDR3 coding sequence is TGTGCCAGCAGCAGAGGGGGTGACGCAGATACGCAGTATTTT.